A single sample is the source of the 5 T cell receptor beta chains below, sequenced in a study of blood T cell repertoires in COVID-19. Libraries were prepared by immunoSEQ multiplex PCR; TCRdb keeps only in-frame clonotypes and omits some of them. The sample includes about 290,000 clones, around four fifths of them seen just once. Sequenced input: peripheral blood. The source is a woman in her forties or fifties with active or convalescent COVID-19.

The DNA for the CDR3 is TGCGCCAGCAGCTTGGTTGCGGGAGAGACAGATACGCAGTATTTT. Translated: CASSLVAGETDTQYF. The rearrangement uses TRBV5-1 and TRBJ2-3, with 7 bases that match TRBD2. The germline gives CDR1 SGHRS, CDR2 YFSETQ. V lost 0 bases and J lost 3; bases outside the gene matches: 4. The CDR3 runs to 15 residues.

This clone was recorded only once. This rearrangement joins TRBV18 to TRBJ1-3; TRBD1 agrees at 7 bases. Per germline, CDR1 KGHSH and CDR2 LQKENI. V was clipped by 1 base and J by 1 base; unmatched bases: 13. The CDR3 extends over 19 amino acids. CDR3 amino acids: CASSPLQGSGTVSGNTIYF. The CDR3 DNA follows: TGTGCCAGCTCACCACTTCAGGGATCCGGGACAGTTTCTGGAAACACCATATATTTT.

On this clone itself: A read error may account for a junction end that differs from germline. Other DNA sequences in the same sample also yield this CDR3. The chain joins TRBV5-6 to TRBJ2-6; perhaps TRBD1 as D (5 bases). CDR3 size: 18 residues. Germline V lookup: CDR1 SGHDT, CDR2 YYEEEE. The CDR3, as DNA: TGTGCCAGCAGCTTTGTACCAGCGCCGAGCTCTGGGGCCAATGTCCTGACTTTC. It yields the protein CASSFVPAPSSGANVLTF.

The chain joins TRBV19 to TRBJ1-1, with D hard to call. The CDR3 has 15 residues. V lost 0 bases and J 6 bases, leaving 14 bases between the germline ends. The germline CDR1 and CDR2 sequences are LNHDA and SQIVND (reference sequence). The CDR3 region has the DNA TGTGCCAGTAGTATAGATTTTACACCCCCCCCTGAAGCTTTCTTT. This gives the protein CASSIDFTPPPEAFF.

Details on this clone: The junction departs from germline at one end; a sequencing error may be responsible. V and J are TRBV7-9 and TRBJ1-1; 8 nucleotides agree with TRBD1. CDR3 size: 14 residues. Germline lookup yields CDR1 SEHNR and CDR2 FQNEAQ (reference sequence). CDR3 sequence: CASSIAGGEAEAFF. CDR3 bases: TGTGCCAGCAGCATAGCAGGGGGCGAGGCTGAAGCTTTCTTT.